This T cell receptor (beta chain) comes out of a study of T cells in Graves' hyperthyroidism and ophthalmopathy. TCR beta CDR3 region amplification was performed from RNA transcripts. The HTBI primer set served for first-round RT-PCR of the TCR CDR3. MiXCR, run by TCRdb on the multiplex PCR reads, gives a single entry per CDR3 protein. The sample shows under 350,000 distinct CDR3 sequences, 15% to 20% of them seen only once. Germline CDR1 and CDR2: SEHNR and FQNEAQ (reference sequence). The CDR3 is 18 residues long. Trimming pared 5 bases from V and 10 bases from J, leaving 32 bases between. At least 3 on the Clinical Activity Score was recorded for ophthalmopathy patients, who also had NOSPECS grade at least 4 and duration under 3 months.

The source is a woman aged 55-69 years with Graves' ophthalmopathy. The sequenced material came from blood. The chain joins TRBV7-9 to TRBJ2-5, with D perhaps TRBD2 (6 bases). Here the CDR3 reads CASSTPRAAPNWRVDQYF. The CDR3 bases are TGTGCCAGCAGCACCCCCCGGGCCGCCCCGAACTGGAGGGTGGACCAGTACTTC. The full variable domain, its missing parts supplied by reference TRBV7-9 and TRBJ2-5, is DTGVSQNPRHKITKRGQNVTFRCDPISEHNRLYWYRQTLGQGPEFLTYFQNEAQLEKSRLLSDRFSAERPKGSFSTLEIQRTEQGDSAMYLCASSTPRAAPNWRVDQYFGPGTRLLVL.